This T cell receptor (beta chain) was obtained from a study of T cells in Graves' hyperthyroidism and ophthalmopathy. Amplification of TCR beta CDR3 regions used RNA as the template. The primer set for the first-round RT-PCR of the TCR CDR3 was HTBI. Each CDR3 protein is one row after TCRdb ran MiXCR on the multiplex PCR reads. The sample includes 750,000 to 900,000 distinct CDR3 sequences, around 38% seen only once; the top ten take 8.9%. The junction had 6 bases not matched to a gene; V was cut back by 5 bases and J by 5 bases. CDR1 is SGHTA, CDR2 FQGNSA, per germline. The CDR3 totals 14 residues. This clonotype was seen many times.

V usage is TRBV7-2 and J usage is TRBJ2-5, with TRBD2 identical over 9 bases. This TCR was recovered from a man aged 18 to 29 with Graves' hyperthyroidism. Sequenced input: blood. The CDR3 DNA reads as TGTGCCAGCAGCACGGGACTAGCTCCGGAGACCCAGTACTTC. Amino acids: CASSTGLAPETQYF.